These 13 T cell receptor beta chains came from one sample sequenced in a study of human thymus T cells. Here immunoSEQ multiplex PCR was the method, and the copy in TCRdb shows in-frame clones only, minus some. Of tens of thousands of clones listed, about 95% were seen once; the top ten hold about 0.032%. Resections were taken during corrective heart surgery, and the thymus tissue came from these. The source material was thymus tissue. Source of these receptors: a girl under two years old with a congenital heart defect but otherwise immunologically healthy.

On this clone: The germline gene is not matched at one end of the junction; a read error may be the cause. The V call is TRBV29-1, the J call TRBJ2-3; 8 nucleotides match TRBD1. Germline V gene data show CDR1 as SQVTM and CDR2 as ANQGSEA. The CDR3 is 14 residues long. The CDR3 nucleotides are TGCAGCACCCGGCCGGCAGGGGGCACGGATACGCAGTATTTT. Translated: CSTRPAGGTDTQYF.

The J gene is TRBJ2-2, the V gene TRBV27; TRBD2 matches at 8 bases. J gave up 4 bases and V 5 bases, and 9 bases lay outside the gene matches. This CDR3 is 16 amino acids long. In germline, CDR1 is MNHEY, CDR2 SMNVEV (reference sequence). This chain's CDR3 is CASSLTGTRVTGELFF. For the CDR3, the DNA is TGTGCCAGCAGTCTAACCGGGACTAGAGTCACCGGGGAGCTGTTTTTT.

The chain recombines TRBV29-1 with TRBJ1-1, with D uncertain. The V and J ends lost 5 bases and 1 base respectively, with 11 bases between them. The CDR3 is made up of 13 amino acids. Germline V gene data show CDR1 as SQVTM and CDR2 as ANQGSEA. The CDR3 DNA sequence: TGCAGCGTTTTATCCAGACAGAACACTGAAGCTTTCTTT. Protein product: CSVLSRQNTEAFF.

The V gene is TRBV7-2, the J gene TRBJ2-7, with D perhaps assigned TRBD1 or TRBD2 (7 bases each). Germline assignment: CDR1 SGHTA and CDR2 FQGNSA. CDR3 size: 15 residues. V was trimmed by 5 bases and J by 2 bases, leaving 16 bases between them. The CDR3 DNA is TGTGCCAGCAGCCCCAGGGGGGGGGCTGCCTACGAGCAGTACTTC. Amino acid sequence: CASSPRGGAAYEQYF.

The rearrangement uses TRBV15 and TRBJ1-2, with TRBD1 as a possible D gene (6 bases). V lost 3 bases and J 8 bases, leaving 13 bases between the germline ends. This CDR3 has 13 residues. Germline V CDR1 and CDR2: LNHNV, YYDKDF (reference sequence). The CDR3 is CATSREGDKGYTF. In nucleotides, the CDR3 is TGTGCCACCAGCAGGGAAGGGGACAAAGGCTACACCTTC.

The chain has TRBV4-1 and TRBJ1-5; D not certain. This CDR3 has 14 amino acids. V was pared by 0 bases and J by 11 bases, with 14 bases between. Germline-derived CDR1 and CDR2 are MGHRA and YSYEKL. The CDR3 region has the DNA TGCGCCAGCAGCCAAGAGGTTTTCCCTCCGGCCCAGCATTTT. Encoded protein: CASSQEVFPPAQHF.

The gene calls are TRBV2 and TRBJ2-7; 11 bases agree with TRBD2. Germline values: CDR1 SNHLY, CDR2 FYNNEI. The junction had 8 bases not matched to a gene; V was cut back by 6 bases and J by 4 bases. The CDR3 runs 15 residues. The CDR3 loop reads CASSHAGTSGYEQYF. The CDR3 DNA is TGTGCCAGCAGCCATGCCGGGACTAGCGGTTACGAGCAGTACTTC.

The chain recombines TRBV9 with TRBJ1-1; D call uncertain. The CDR3 runs to 15 residues. Per the germline V gene, CDR1 is SGDLS and CDR2 is YYNGEE. Trimming stripped 4 bases from V and 5 bases from J, with 18 bases between. The CDR3, as DNA: TGTGCCAGCAGCCCTCTTTTTAATCGGGTTACTGAAGCTTTCTTT. Residues: CASSPLFNRVTEAFF.

The chain has TRBV14 and TRBJ1-2; no clear D. CDR1 is SGHDN and CDR2 is FVKESK in the germline V gene. The CDR3 length is 16 residues. Deletions cut 5 bases from V and 5 bases from J, with 21 bases between. CDR3 in amino acids: CASSSLYPGSFYGYTF. The CDR3, as DNA: TGTGCCAGCAGCTCCCTGTACCCTGGGAGCTTTTATGGCTACACCTTC.

The gene calls are TRBV5-4 and TRBJ1-4, with 8 bases lining up with TRBD1. Germline V lookup: CDR1 SGHNT, CDR2 YYREEE (reference sequence). V gave up 4 bases and J gave up 1 base; unmatched junction bases: 12. This CDR3 has 18 amino acids. The CDR3 DNA follows: TGTGCCAGCAGCCAGCGGGACAGGAGACATATAACTAATGAAAAACTGTTTTTT. Translated: CASSQRDRRHITNEKLFF.

CDR3 loop: CASSFRPSGQVVIYEQYF. The CDR3, as DNA: TGTGCCAGCAGTTTCCGGCCTAGCGGCCAGGTCGTGATATACGAGCAGTACTTC. V gene TRBV27 combines with J gene TRBJ2-7, with 7 bases identical to TRBD2. Germline CDR1 and CDR2: MNHEY and SMNVEV (reference sequence). This CDR3 comprises 18 residues. V was pared by 3 bases and J by 4 bases, with 18 bases of the junction left unmatched.

J is TRBJ2-3 and V is TRBV18, with a tentative D call TRBD1 (5 bases). CDR3 length equals 17 residues. The germline gives CDR1 KGHSH, CDR2 LQKENI. V was trimmed by 8 bases and J by 0 bases, leaving 21 bases between them. CDR3 nucleotide sequence: TGTGCCAGCCTCAATGTGACAGAATCGACTAGCACAGATACGCAGTATTTT. It encodes CASLNVTESTSTDTQYF.

V usage is TRBV18 and J usage is TRBJ1-1; D not certain. CDR1 KGHSH and CDR2 LQKENI come from the germline V gene. This CDR3 region has 12 residues. V lost 6 bases, J lost 8 bases, and 13 bases lay in between. CDR3: CASSNPGTEAFF. The DNA for the CDR3 is TGTGCCAGCTCTAACCCGGGAACAGAAGCTTTCTTT.